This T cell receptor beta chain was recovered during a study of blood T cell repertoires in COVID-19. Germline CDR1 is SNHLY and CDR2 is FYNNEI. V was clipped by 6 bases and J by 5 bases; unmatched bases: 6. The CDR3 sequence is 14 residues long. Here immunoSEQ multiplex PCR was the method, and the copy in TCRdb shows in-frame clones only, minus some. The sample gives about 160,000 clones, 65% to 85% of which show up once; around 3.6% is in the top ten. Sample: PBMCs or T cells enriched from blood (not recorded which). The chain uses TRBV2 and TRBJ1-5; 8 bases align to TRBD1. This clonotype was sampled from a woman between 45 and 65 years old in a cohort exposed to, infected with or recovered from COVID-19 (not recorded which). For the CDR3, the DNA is TGTGCCAGCAGAGGACAGGGAGGGTATCAGCCCCAGCATTTT. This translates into CASRGQGGYQPQHF.